The source of this T cell receptor (beta chain) is a study of early T cells in non-severe SARS-CoV-2 infection. This clonotype was picked up many times. Individual cDNA molecules were tagged with unique molecular identifiers. TCRdb reprocessed the 5' RACE reads via MiXCR and lists one record per CDR3 protein. Here the sample spans 40,000 to 50,000 distinct CDR3 sequences, approximately 13% being singletons. Germline assignment: CDR1 DFQATT and CDR2 SNEGSKA (reference sequence). The V and J ends lost 5 bases and 3 bases respectively, with 7 bases between them. This CDR3 is built from 11 residues. The sequencing input was whole blood. This sequence originates from an adult who was a healthcare worker with PCR-confirmed SARS-CoV-2 infection or an uninfected control (not recorded which). The chain combines TRBV20-1 with TRBJ1-2; possible D gene TRBD1, 5 bases. CDR3 protein: CSAGADYGYTF. The CDR3 nucleotides read TGCAGTGCTGGGGCAGACTATGGCTACACCTTC.